The rows below give T cell receptor beta chains drawn from one sample of a study of shared clonotypes between healthy human individuals. Only in-frame clones appear in the TCRdb table, and some are missing; sequencing was by immunoSEQ multiplex PCR. This sample has over a million clones, with around 74% found just once. The sequencing sample was made of memory CD4+ T cells sorted from blood. Receptor source: a man younger than 30 in good health. Both conserved end residues are part of each CDR3. A D gene is named only where the DNA matches it firmly. Part of the rows lack a size; the others show once, few, many or a class for expanded clones.

v_gene,abundance,j_gene,len,d_gene,CDR3aa,CDR3nt
TRBV5-1,NA,TRBJ1-1,14,NA,CASSYGGQNTEAFF,TGCGCCAGCAGCTATGGAGGTCAGAACACTGAAGCTTTCTTT
TRBV7-9,NA,TRBJ1-1,15,NA,CASSSGGGMNTEAFF,TGTGCCAGCAGCTCCGGGGGAGGGATGAACACTGAAGCTTTCTTT
TRBV2,few,TRBJ1-1,13,NA,CASSAQGNTEAFF,TGTGCCAGCAGTGCACAGGGGAACACTGAAGCTTTCTTT
TRBV7-2,once,TRBJ2-3,16,NA,CASSLGGSVSTDTQYF,TGTGCCAGCAGCTTAGGAGGGTCAGTGAGCACAGATACGCAGTATTTT
TRBV5-5,many,TRBJ2-1,16,TRBD1,CASSLARTGRYNEQFF,TGTGCCAGCAGCTTGGCCCGGACAGGGAGGTACAATGAGCAGTTCTTC
TRBV27,once,TRBJ2-7,15,TRBD1,CASSSGTGSSYEQYF,TGTGCCAGCAGTTCCGGGACAGGGAGCTCCTACGAGCAGTACTTC
TRBV2,once,TRBJ1-1,13,NA,CASRGEGNTEAFF,TGTGCCAGCAGAGGGGAGGGGAACACTGAAGCTTTCTTT
TRBV2,NA,TRBJ2-3,12,NA,CASSERTDTQYF,TGTGCCAGCAGTGAAAGGACAGATACGCAGTATTTT
TRBV11-2,NA,TRBJ2-5,12,NA,CASSAGQETQYF,TGTGCCAGCAGCGCCGGTCAAGAGACCCAGTACTTC
TRBV18,NA,TRBJ1-3,13,NA,CASSPLAQDTIYF,TGTGCCAGCTCACCCCTGGCCCAGGACACCATATATTTT
TRBV19,NA,TRBJ1-5,14,NA,CASSTLSSGQPQHF,NA
TRBV29-1,NA,TRBJ1-2,11,TRBD1,CSGDRDRGYTF,TGCAGCGGGGACAGGGACCGAGGCTACACCTTC
TRBV9,NA,TRBJ1-2,16,NA,CASSVARSGVNYGYTF,TGTGCCAGCAGCGTAGCTAGGTCAGGGGTGAACTATGGCTACACCTTC
TRBV5-1,NA,TRBJ2-2,15,NA,CASSLTAGNTGELFF,TGCGCCAGCAGCTTGACAGCAGGGAACACCGGGGAGCTGTTTTTT
TRBV18,NA,TRBJ2-2,15,NA,CASSFSGSFTGELFF,TGTGCCAGCTCGTTCTCGGGGTCGTTCACCGGGGAGCTGTTTTTT
TRBV6-1,NA,TRBJ1-3,13,NA,CASRTGSGNTIYF,TGTGCCAGCAGAACCGGCTCTGGAAACACCATATATTTT
TRBV5-6,NA,TRBJ2-3,16,TRBD2,CASRAGGPLSTDTQYF,TGTGCCAGCAGAGCGGGAGGGCCCTTGAGTACAGATACGCAGTATTTT
TRBV5-8,NA,TRBJ1-5,11,NA,CASSVRGPLHF,TGTGCCAGCAGCGTCAGGGGTCCCCTGCATTTT
TRBV29-1,NA,TRBJ2-1,11,NA,CSVRILNEQFF,TGCAGCGTCCGCATACTTAATGAGCAGTTCTTC
TRBV6-5,once,TRBJ2-1,15,TRBD2,CASRETSGGGNEQFF,TGTGCCAGCAGGGAGACTAGCGGGGGTGGAAATGAGCAGTTCTTC
TRBV6-1,NA,TRBJ2-3,14,NA,CASSVPGRADTQYF,TGTGCCAGCAGTGTACCGGGACGAGCGGATACGCAGTATTTT
TRBV5-6,NA,TRBJ2-3,18,TRBD2,CASSFYAGLAGVIDTQYF,TGTGCCAGCAGCTTTTACGCTGGACTAGCGGGAGTTATAGATACGCAGTATTTT
TRBV6-5,once,TRBJ1-1,15,TRBD1,CASSYGRDRVNEAFF,TGTGCCAGCAGTTACGGGAGGGACAGGGTAAATGAAGCTTTCTTT
TRBV2,NA,TRBJ2-7,11,NA,CATSPRYEQYF,TGTGCCACTTCCCCCCGCTACGAGCAGTACTTC
TRBV6-5,NA,TRBJ2-7,14,NA,CASSATELGLEQYF,TGTGCCAGCAGTGCAACAGAACTTGGTCTCGAGCAGTACTTC
TRBV7-2,many,TRBJ2-5,14,NA,CASSPTGSQETQYF,TGTGCCAGCAGCCCGACAGGCTCCCAAGAGACCCAGTACTTC
TRBV7-8,NA,TRBJ2-7,15,NA,CASSLPKPSSYEQYF,TGTGCCAGCAGCTTACCCAAACCAAGCTCCTACGAGCAGTACTTC
TRBV19,NA,TRBJ2-7,16,TRBD1,CASSPNRDRALRGQYF,TGTGCCAGTAGTCCAAACCGGGACAGGGCTCTACGCGGGCAGTACTTC
TRBV7-9,NA,TRBJ2-7,15,TRBD2,CATKLTSSGNYEQYF,TGTGCCACCAAACTCACCTCCAGCGGGAACTACGAGCAGTACTTC
TRBV19,NA,TRBJ2-5,15,TRBD1,CASSKRGQGAWTQYF,TGTGCCAGTAGTAAGAGAGGACAGGGGGCATGGACCCAGTACTTC
TRBV11-1,NA,TRBJ2-3,14,TRBD1,CASSRTGPGNTQYF,TGTGCCAGCAGCCGGACAGGGCCAGGGAATACGCAGTATTTT
TRBV5-1,NA,TRBJ2-5,15,TRBD2,CASSVTSGGAQSQYF,TGCGCCAGCAGCGTGACTAGCGGGGGGGCCCAGAGCCAGTACTTC
TRBV28,once,TRBJ1-3,14,NA,CASSLGGPLNTIYF,TGTGCCAGCAGTTTAGGAGGGCCTCTAAACACCATATATTTT
TRBV9,NA,TRBJ2-6,15,NA,CASSVMASGANVLTF,TGTGCCAGCAGCGTTATGGCCTCTGGGGCCAACGTCCTGACTTTC
TRBV6-5,NA,TRBJ2-2,15,TRBD2,CATRGTGGGTGELFF,TGTGCCACCAGAGGAACGGGAGGAGGCACTGGGGAGCTGTTTTTT
TRBV7-8,NA,TRBJ2-7,14,TRBD1,CASSSAGTGREQYF,TGTGCCAGCAGCTCAGCCGGGACAGGGAGGGAGCAGTACTTC
TRBV7-3,few,TRBJ2-3,18,TRBD2,CASSSPAAAGGYTDTQYF,TGTGCCAGCAGCTCTCCCGCGGCAGCGGGGGGGTATACAGATACGCAGTATTTT
TRBV5-1,once,TRBJ1-2,15,NA,CASSLPGEARYGYTF,TGCGCCAGCAGCTTGCCGGGGGAGGCGCGCTATGGCTACACCTTC
TRBV5-6,once,TRBJ1-1,16,TRBD1,CASSVGGGGMNTEAFF,TGTGCCAGCAGCGTTGGAGGGGGCGGGATGAACACTGAAGCTTTCTTT
TRBV19,NA,TRBJ2-1,15,NA,CASSIGQGPYNEQFF,TGTGCCAGTAGTATTGGCCAGGGTCCCTACAATGAGCAGTTCTTC
TRBV15,NA,TRBJ2-7,15,NA,CATSRDRDGSYEQYF,TGTGCCACCAGCAGAGATCGGGACGGCTCCTACGAGCAGTACTTC
TRBV28,NA,TRBJ1-2,15,NA,CASSTFGGLNYGYTF,TGTGCCAGCAGTACCTTTGGAGGGCTGAACTATGGCTACACCTTC
TRBV13,NA,TRBJ1-6,16,NA,CASSLSTTGFNSPLHF,TGTGCCAGCAGCCTGTCAACGACAGGCTTTAATTCACCCCTCCACTTT
TRBV2,NA,TRBJ1-1,12,NA,CASSNTNTEAFF,TGTGCCAGCAGTAACACGAACACTGAAGCTTTCTTT